This paragraph covers one T cell receptor beta chain sequence. Antigen specificity is unknown. These data originate in a study of graft-versus-host responses after intestinal transplantation. Notes on the study in general: GvH clones occurred in recipient marrow; some first appeared in ileum or blood.

Method: immunoSEQ multiplex PCR; TCRdb's copy keeps in-frame clones and lacks some. The sample consists of tens of thousands of clones, around 83% of them appearing once. V was pared by 2 bases and J by 3 bases, with 9 bases between. Germline assignment: CDR1 MRHNA and CDR2 SNTAGT. CDR3 length: 14 residues. V usage is TRBV6-4 and J usage is TRBJ2-3, with D perhaps matching TRBD1 or TRBD2 (5 bases each). The receptor comes from a human donor who received an intestinal transplant. Sequenced here: unstimulated CD8+ T cells sorted from spleen or lymph node cells, sampled before intestinal transplant. The CDR3 protein is CASSDGGGTDTQYF. CDR3 DNA: TGTGCCAGCAGTGACGGGGGTGGGACAGATACGCAGTATTTT.